A selection of T cell receptor beta chains follows, all from one sample in a study of T cell repertoires in cytomegalovirus infection. The antigens of these receptors remain unknown. In TCRdb, the reads were re-called with MiXCR into one record per CDR3 protein. This repertoire shows about 830,000 distinct CDR3 sequences, about 30% found once; its top ten account for under 15%. Sequenced here: cultured CD8+ T cells from PBMCs, sampled from culture after CMV antigen stimulation. These receptors were collected from a human donor in good health (CMV status not recorded). Some clones in this sample may be carry-over from other donors' samples. CDR3s include the opening cysteine and the closing phenylalanine or tryptophan. D genes are given only for firm matches. Clone size, where shown, is once, few, many, or a class for clones that have expanded.

v_call: TRBV20-1
d_call: -
j_call: TRBJ2-2
clone_size: -
cdr3_aa: CRPGRGSAGELFF
cdr3_nt: TGCAGACCGGGACGGGGGTCGGCCGGGGAGCTGTTTTTT

v_call: TRBV14
d_call: -
j_call: TRBJ1-2
clone_size: few
cdr3_aa: CASSQEQAATRYGYTF
cdr3_nt: TGTGCCAGCAGCCAAGAGCAGGCTGCAACCCGCTATGGCTACACCTTC

v_call: TRBV10-3
d_call: -
j_call: TRBJ2-3
clone_size: many
cdr3_aa: CAISESAGLLPADTQYF
cdr3_nt: TGTGCCATCAGTGAGTCCGCGGGACTCCTGCCGGCAGATACGCAGTATTTT

v_call: TRBV20-1
d_call: -
j_call: TRBJ2-2
clone_size: -
cdr3_aa: CSASPNRVPGELFF
cdr3_nt: TGCAGTGCCTCCCCAAATCGTGTCCCCGGGGAGCTGTTTTTT

v_call: TRBV27
d_call: -
j_call: TRBJ2-2
clone_size: few
cdr3_aa: CASSLLRTNTGELFF
cdr3_nt: TGTGCCAGCAGTTTATTGCGGACGAACACCGGGGAGCTGTTTTTT

v_call: TRBV4-1
d_call: TRBD1
j_call: TRBJ1-5
clone_size: few
cdr3_aa: CASSPPPLSDRVDQPQHF
cdr3_nt: TGCGCCAGCAGCCCGCCCCCGCTTTCGGACAGGGTAGATCAGCCCCAGCATTTT

v_call: TRBV6-1
d_call: TRBD1
j_call: TRBJ1-5
clone_size: -
cdr3_aa: CASSSRRGGQHNQPQHF
cdr3_nt: TGTGCCAGCAGTTCTCGTAGGGGGGGACAGCACAATCAGCCCCAGCATTTT

v_call: TRBV2
d_call: TRBD1
j_call: TRBJ1-2
clone_size: few
cdr3_aa: CASSARGGADGYTF
cdr3_nt: TGTGCCAGCAGTGCTAGAGGGGGCGCGGATGGCTACACCTTC

v_call: TRBV7-2
d_call: -
j_call: TRBJ2-3
clone_size: many
cdr3_aa: CASSPYQGTDTQYF
cdr3_nt: TGTGCCAGCAGCCCGTATCAGGGTACAGATACGCAGTATTTT

v_call: TRBV4-3
d_call: -
j_call: TRBJ1-1
clone_size: few
cdr3_aa: CASSQDSQGYQPEAFF
cdr3_nt: TGCGCCAGCAGCCAAGATAGTCAGGGATACCAGCCTGAAGCTTTCTTT

v_call: TRBV27
d_call: -
j_call: TRBJ1-2
clone_size: -
cdr3_aa: CASSLSSQGKGYTF
cdr3_nt: TGTGCCAGCAGTTTATCTTCACAGGGCAAAGGCTACACCTTC

v_call: TRBV4-1
d_call: -
j_call: TRBJ1-1
clone_size: few
cdr3_aa: CASSQDSQGLNTEAFF
cdr3_nt: TGCGCCAGCAGCCAAGATAGTCAGGGGCTGAACACTGAAGCTTTCTTT

v_call: TRBV9
d_call: -
j_call: TRBJ2-2
clone_size: -
cdr3_aa: CASSVDLGELFF
cdr3_nt: TGTGCCAGCAGCGTAGACCTCGGGGAGCTGTTTTTT